Each of the 18 T cell receptor beta chains below was sequenced from the same sample in a study of beta chain features in type 1 diabetes. Overall study results and limits: Moderate but significant shortening of TCRB CDR3s was recorded in all four CD4+ subsets from Type 1 diabetes patients.

No antigen has been identified for these receptors. The investigators reverse transcribed all of the isolated RNA, so they sequenced expressed TCRB transcripts. Repertoires were generated with immunoSEQ multiplex PCR, while TCRdb's copy carries only in-frame clones and drops some. The table includes around 56,000 clones, around 56% detected once. Material: Tregs from blood. These receptors all come from a woman between 35 and 50 years old with type 1 diabetes.

The V call is TRBV4-2, the J call TRBJ1-1; TRBD1 is a possible D gene (6 bases). This CDR3 region has 14 residues. CDR1 is LGHNA and CDR2 is YNFKEQ in the germline V gene. Deletions cut 1 base from V and 0 bases from J, with 6 bases between. Written as DNA, the CDR3 is TGTGCCAGCAGCCAAGGGGACATGAACACTGAAGCTTTCTTT. Translated, it gives CASSQGDMNTEAFF.

This clone was found once. The chain employs TRBV5-1 and TRBJ2-7; D may be TRBD2 (6 bases). V shed 0 bases and J shed 6 bases, with 7 bases lying between them. This CDR3 is 12 amino acids long. Germline V gives CDR1 SGHRS, CDR2 YFSETQ. CDR3 loop: CASSLVGGEQYF. The CDR3 DNA sequence: TGCGCCAGCAGCTTGGTGGGGGGCGAGCAGTACTTC.

This clone has only a few counts. The J gene is TRBJ2-1, the V gene TRBV5-5; no definite D call. Germline values: CDR1 SGHKS, CDR2 YYEKEE (reference sequence). The CDR3 has 15 residues. The V end lost 2 bases, the J end lost 9 bases, and 18 bases lay between the germline ends. The CDR3 bases are TGTGCCAGCAGCTTCACTCTAGAATCGGTAGCTGAGCAGTTCTTC. Amino acids: CASSFTLESVAEQFF.

The chain links TRBV6-6 to TRBJ1-2; TRBD1 might be the D (6 bases). This CDR3 spans 13 amino acids. Germline V gene data show CDR1 as MNHNY and CDR2 as SVGAGI (reference sequence). Trimming shortened V by 2 bases and J by 8 bases, and 12 bases separated the two germline ends. The CDR3 here is CASSYPQGLGYTF. Here the CDR3 DNA reads TGTGCCAGCAGTTACCCCCAGGGGTTAGGCTACACCTTC.

In this sample, this clone turned up once. This chain joins TRBV2 and TRBJ2-2; the D is unclear. The CDR3 is made up of 14 amino acids. V lost 6 bases and J lost 4, with 12 bases in between. Germline CDR1 and CDR2: SNHLY and FYNNEI. The CDR3 reads CASSPLRSTGELFF. DNA for the CDR3: TGTGCCAGCAGCCCCCTACGGAGCACCGGGGAGCTGTTTTTT.

The CDR3 protein is CASSRSGGFETQYF. In DNA, the CDR3 is TGTGCCAGCAGTAGATCAGGGGGCTTTGAGACCCAGTACTTC. The chain recombines TRBV28 with TRBJ2-5, with 8 bases lining up with TRBD1. Germline V gene data show CDR1 as MDHEN and CDR2 as SYDVKM. The CDR3 runs 14 residues. V gave up 5 bases and J gave up 5 bases; unmatched junction bases: 7. The full variable domain, completed using reference TRBV28 and TRBJ2-5, is DVKVTQSSRYLVKRTGEKVFLECVQDMDHENMFWYRQDPGLGLRLIYFSYDVKMKEKGDIPEGYSVSREKKERFSLILESASTNQTSMYLCASSRSGGFETQYFGPGTRLLVL.

The J gene is TRBJ1-2, the V gene TRBV29-1; D is uncertain. CDR3 length equals 10 residues. The germline V gene has CDR1 SQVTM and CDR2 ANQGSEA. Deletions cut 5 bases from V and 4 bases from J, with 5 bases between. The CDR3 here is CSVQAYGYTF. DNA of the CDR3: TGCAGCGTTCAGGCCTATGGCTACACCTTC.

The gene calls are TRBV7-9 and TRBJ1-1, with D tentatively TRBD1 (6 bases). Germline V gene data show CDR1 as SEHNR and CDR2 as FQNEAQ (reference sequence). V lost 3 bases and J lost 10, with 15 bases in between. The CDR3 totals 13 residues. CDR3 region: CASSLSQGGRAFF. Written as DNA, the CDR3 is TGTGCCAGCAGCTTGTCACAGGGAGGGCGAGCTTTCTTT.

The V and J genes are TRBV4-3 and TRBJ2-1; TRBD2 matches 11 bases. The trim removed 4 bases at V and 3 bases at J, leaving 2 bases unmatched. Germline CDR1 LGHNA, CDR2 YSLEER. The CDR3 is made up of 15 amino acids. The CDR3 nucleotides read TGCGCCAGCAGCCGAACTAGCGGGGGCTACAATGAGCAGTTCTTC. Translated: CASSRTSGGYNEQFF.

This clone occurred a few times. This sequence joins TRBV7-2 and TRBJ2-5; possible D gene TRBD1, 6 bases. V was clipped by 6 bases and J by 2 bases, with 10 bases between them. Germline CDR1 SGHTA, CDR2 FQGNSA. The CDR3 spans 13 residues. CDR3 nucleotide sequence: TGTGCCAGCAGTCGAGGGGGTCAAGAGACCCAGTACTTC. Protein product: CASSRGGQETQYF. Filled out from reference TRBV7-2 and TRBJ2-5, the complete variable domain reads GAGVSQSPSNKVTEKGKDVELRCDPISGHTALYWYRQSLGQGLEFLIYFQGNSAPDKSGLPSDRFSAERTGGSVSTLTIQRTQQEDSAVYLCASSRGGQETQYFGPGTRLLVL.

This chain uses TRBV4-3 with TRBJ2-4; 7 bases align to TRBD1. Germline trimming cut 4 bases from V and 7 bases from J; bases unmatched to any gene: 7. This CDR3 contains 14 residues. The germline V gene has CDR1 LGHNA and CDR2 YSLEER. This chain's CDR3 is CASSLYDRANIQYF. The CDR3 nucleotides are TGCGCCAGCAGCCTGTACGACAGGGCGAACATTCAGTACTTC.

The chain joins TRBV14 to TRBJ2-7; 7 positions match TRBD1. Trimming removed 8 bases from V and 4 bases from J; junction bases left unmatched: 8. Germline V gene sequence: CDR1 SGHDN, CDR2 FVKESK. The CDR3 has 13 amino acids. CDR3 bases: TGTGCCAGCGCACCGGGACAGCTGTACGAGCAGTACTTC. Amino acids: CASAPGQLYEQYF.

The table lists this clone with a few counts. The chain combines TRBV6-1 with TRBJ2-3, with 9 bases matching TRBD2. The J segment lost 6 bases and the V segment lost 5 bases, leaving 6 bases of the junction unmatched. The CDR3 consists of 14 residues. Germline CDR1 and CDR2: MNHNS and SASEGT. In DNA form, the CDR3 reads TGTGCCAGCAGTAGCGGGGGGACCCCGGATACGCAGTATTTT. This codes for CASSSGGTPDTQYF.

The CDR3 DNA follows: TGCGCCAGCAGCTTAGACAGGGAGGAGGGGACCCAGTACTTC. It encodes CASSLDREEGTQYF. This sequence joins TRBV5-1 and TRBJ2-5, with D perhaps matching TRBD1 (7 bases). This CDR3 spans 14 amino acids. Germline CDR1 reads SGHRS; CDR2 reads YFSETQ. V was trimmed by 2 bases and J by 7 bases, leaving 15 bases between them.

The chain uses TRBV28 and TRBJ2-5; tentatively, D is TRBD2 (5 bases). The germline V and J ends were trimmed by 4 bases and 6 bases, with 9 bases remaining between them. Germline V gene data show CDR1 as MDHEN and CDR2 as SYDVKM. The CDR3 length is 12 residues. As DNA, the CDR3 is TGTGCCAGCAGTTGGGGAGCGAAGACCCAGTACTTC. Protein product: CASSWGAKTQYF.

This chain links TRBV2 with TRBJ2-2, with D maybe TRBD1 (5 bases). Germline V gene sequence: CDR1 SNHLY, CDR2 FYNNEI. The CDR3 extends over 12 amino acids. V shed 2 bases and J shed 9 bases, with 7 bases lying between them. CDR3 coding DNA: TGTGCCAGCAGTGAAAGGGGCCGGGAGCTGTTTTTT. It yields the protein CASSERGRELFF.

The V call is TRBV7-8, the J call TRBJ2-4, with D possibly TRBD1 on 6 matching bases. Looked up from germline, CDR1 is SGHVS and CDR2 is FQNEAQ. Deletions cut 4 bases from V and 8 bases from J, with 15 bases between. The length of the CDR3 is 14 residues. This CDR3 is CASSSNRVGYIQYF. Written as DNA, the CDR3 is TGTGCCAGCAGCTCTAACAGGGTAGGGTACATTCAGTACTTC.

Points on this clone: The same CDR3 arises from other DNA sequences in this sample as well. The gene calls are TRBV4-2 and TRBJ2-2; 8 bases match TRBD2. The CDR3 is 15 residues long. In germline, CDR1 is LGHNA, CDR2 YNFKEQ. Germline trimming cut 1 base from V and 4 bases from J; bases unmatched to any gene: 2. CDR3 region: CASSQASGPTGELFF. CDR3 bases: TGTGCCAGCAGCCAAGCTAGCGGGCCCACCGGGGAGCTGTTTTTT.